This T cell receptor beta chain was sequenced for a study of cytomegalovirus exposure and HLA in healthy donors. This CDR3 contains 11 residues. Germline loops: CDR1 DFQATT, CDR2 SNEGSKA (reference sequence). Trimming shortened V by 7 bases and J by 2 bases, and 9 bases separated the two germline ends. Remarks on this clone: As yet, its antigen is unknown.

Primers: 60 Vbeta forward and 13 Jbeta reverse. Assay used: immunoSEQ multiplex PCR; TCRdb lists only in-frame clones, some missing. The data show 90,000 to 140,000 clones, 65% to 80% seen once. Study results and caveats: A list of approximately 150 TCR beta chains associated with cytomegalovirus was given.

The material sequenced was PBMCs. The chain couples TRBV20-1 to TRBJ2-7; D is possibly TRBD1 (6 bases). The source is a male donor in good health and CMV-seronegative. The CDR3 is CSVGDTYEQYF. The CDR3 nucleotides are TGCAGTGTGGGGGACACCTACGAGCAGTACTTC.